This T cell receptor beta chain was sequenced during a study of shared clonotypes between healthy human individuals. The CDR3 length is 11 residues. The V and J ends lost 5 bases and 12 bases respectively, with 8 bases between them. Germline V gene sequence: CDR1 MGHRA, CDR2 YSYEKL. The donor population consisted of healthy HIV-negative adults with no recent acute infections or vaccinations. Donors were Caucasian adults residing in Nashville, Tennessee, USA. Profiling relied on immunoSEQ multiplex PCR, and the TCRdb table lists in-frame clones only, not all of them. The top ten hold about 13% of the sample, which has about half a million clones, approximately 81% seen once.

V gene TRBV4-1 combines with J gene TRBJ2-6, with D unclear. This receptor was identified in a middle-aged woman in good health. Some clones in this sample may be carry-over from other donors' samples. The sample was PBMCs. As DNA, the CDR3 is TGCGCCAGCAGCGCCTCTCGCGTCCTGACTTTC. Amino acid sequence: CASSASRVLTF.